This T cell receptor (beta chain) was obtained from a study of PD-L1 blockade in urothelial cancer (dated by TCRdb to about 2017). In terms of the full investigation: Every patient began therapy in the mid-2010s and was given atezolizumab 1,200 mg intravenously every 3 weeks. A median of about 150,000 T cells and approximately 83,000 unique TCRs was obtained from blood samples, and a median clonality of approximately 0.08 was observed. TCR sequencing covered pretreatment tumor samples and matched, serially collected peripheral blood taken before and after atezolizumab treatment. Under 30 patients had pretreatment blood TCR-seq, about 25 had at least one posttreatment blood collection, and about 25 had tumor TCR-seq. Whole exome sequencing and RNA sequencing of pretreatment tumors were performed alongside TCR sequencing in the same patients. Blood samples were analyzed at two time points: 3 weeks after treatment start (second dose) and 6 weeks after treatment start. About 85% of the roughly 29 patients were males with bladder-origin urothelial cancer, and about 65% of the 29 reported a prior smoking history. An ECOG performance status of 0 or 1 was recorded for the patients, and 0 to 3 prior chemotherapy regimens had been received by the patients. Under ten patients achieved durable clinical benefit and approximately 20 did not. Somatic, immune and clinical correlates of response to PD-L1 blockade with atezolizumab in urothelial cancer were the focus of an exploratory multi-omic analysis. Durable clinical benefit was defined as progression-free survival longer than 6 months, and TCR features were also tested against progression-free and overall survival. Here is what the overall study found, with its caveats: Among patients with durable benefit, tumor-associated TCR clones showed greater expansion in peripheral blood 3 weeks after treatment started (n ≈ 21, p = 0.022). Improved progression-free and overall survival was associated with having pretreatment peripheral blood TCR clonality below the median. Because the sample size was small (n ≈ 30) and many exploratory analyses were performed, the results are intended to be hypothesis-generating.

CDR1 SGHTA and CDR2 FQGTGA are derived from the germline V gene. Reading from cysteine to phenylalanine, the CDR3 counts 14 amino acids. The kept DNA is CDR3 alone, 42 bases in frame from the first base. V loses 3 bases at its end and J loses 1 base; junction bases beyond the gene matches: 0. A note on this clone: Its antigen target is currently unknown. It has no much larger one-base neighbor in the sample; base qualities were not kept.

Synthetic TCR analog templates were spiked into each PCR so that absolute template abundance could be estimated from read counts. Using the immunoSEQ assay, TCRbeta CDR3 regions were amplified from genomic DNA with bias-controlled V and J gene primers. Sequencing of rearranged TCRbeta segments was done at approximately 20X coverage. Turning to the authors' computational methods: Clustering was used to correct sequencing errors, and CDR3s were annotated against IMGT so that V, D and J genes could be assigned. Downstream analyses used only productive TCRbeta rearrangements and left out out-of-frame or stop-codon sequences. Clonality was calculated as one minus the Shannon entropy normalized by the log of the number of unique productive sequences. Fisher's exact test with Benjamini-Hochberg correction, using a cutoff of adjusted p below 0.01, was how clones that differed between time points or between blood and tumor were identified. Entries here come from immuneACCESS through TCRdb and include only in-frame sequences with V and J called. Some clones fail to appear in such tables; in the studies checked, an unresolved V gene covers under half of the shortfall, and the cause of the remainder is unknown. That table supplies the V and J calls and clone size; D and trimming were determined from the DNA. Here the sample has approximately 120,000 clones; 86% occur a single time. 2.4% of the sample is in the top ten clones.

The time point label here, explained by the study, means: peripheral blood 6 weeks after treatment start. The cohort included about 30 patients with locally advanced or metastatic urothelial carcinoma who were treated at Memorial Sloan Kettering on a trial protocol. Peripheral blood mononuclear cells were collected pretreatment and during treatment, with between 1 and 8 total time points per patient. The Qiagen DNeasy Blood extraction kit was used to purify genomic DNA from total PBMCs and tumor samples. PBMCs were collected pretreatment and during treatment and were isolated and stored as previously described.

In this chain, TRBV7-3 is recombined with TRBJ2-3; 8 central nucleotides agree with TRBD2. The sample consisted of PBMCs, taken around atezolizumab (anti-PD-L1) treatment. This TCR derives from a man in his fifties with urothelial cancer. The CDR3 region has the sequence CASSLTSGTDTQYF. The DNA sequence reads TGTGCCAGCAGCTTGACTAGCGGCACAGATACGCAGTATTTT.